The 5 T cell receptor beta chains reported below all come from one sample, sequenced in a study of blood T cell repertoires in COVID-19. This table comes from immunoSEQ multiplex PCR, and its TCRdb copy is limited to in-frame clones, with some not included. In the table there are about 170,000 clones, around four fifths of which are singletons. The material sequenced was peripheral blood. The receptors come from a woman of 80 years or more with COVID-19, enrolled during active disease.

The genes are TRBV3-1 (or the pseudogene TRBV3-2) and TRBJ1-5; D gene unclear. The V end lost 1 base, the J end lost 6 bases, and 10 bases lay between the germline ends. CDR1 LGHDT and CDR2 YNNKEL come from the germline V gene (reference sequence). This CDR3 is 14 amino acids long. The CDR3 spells CASSQGGGGQPQHF. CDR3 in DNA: TGTGCCAGCAGCCAAGGGGGAGGCGGTCAGCCCCAGCATTTT.

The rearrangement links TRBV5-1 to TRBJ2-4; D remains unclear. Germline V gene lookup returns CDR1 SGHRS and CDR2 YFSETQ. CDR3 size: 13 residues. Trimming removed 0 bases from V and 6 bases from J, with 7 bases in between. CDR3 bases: TGCGCCAGCAGCTTGGAGAGCCCAAACATTCAGTACTTC. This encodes CASSLESPNIQYF.

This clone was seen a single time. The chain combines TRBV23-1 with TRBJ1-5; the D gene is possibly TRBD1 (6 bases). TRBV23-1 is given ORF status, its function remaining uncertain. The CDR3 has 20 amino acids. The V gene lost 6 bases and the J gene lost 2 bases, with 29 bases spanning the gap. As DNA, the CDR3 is TGCGCCAGCAGCTCTCGGAGTTGCAACAGGGTCGAGTTAGGCAATCAGCCCCAGCATTTT. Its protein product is CASSSRSCNRVELGNQPQHF.

CDR3 region: CASSVGDSGPPSGEQYF. In nucleotides, the CDR3 is TGTGCCAGCAGCGTAGGCGACTCTGGACCCCCATCGGGGGAGCAGTACTTC. The rearrangement joins TRBV9 to TRBJ2-7, with a possible D match to TRBD2 (5 bases). Germline-derived CDR1 and CDR2 are SGDLS and YYNGEE. This CDR3 comprises 17 residues. V was clipped by 0 bases and J by 7 bases, with 23 bases between them.

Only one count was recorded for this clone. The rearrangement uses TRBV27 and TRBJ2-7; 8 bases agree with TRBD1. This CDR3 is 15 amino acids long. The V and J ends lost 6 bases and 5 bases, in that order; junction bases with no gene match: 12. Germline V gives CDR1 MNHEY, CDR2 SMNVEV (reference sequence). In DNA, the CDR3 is TGTGCCAGCAGGACCCCCGGGACAGGTATCAACGAGCAGTACTTC. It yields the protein CASRTPGTGINEQYF.